This T cell receptor beta chain was captured in a study of response to subunit inactivated influenza vaccine. V dropped 3 bases and J dropped 1 base, with 3 bases sitting between them. This CDR3 contains 13 residues. TCRdb analysed the RT-PCR reads with MiXCR anew, one entry per CDR3 protein. Of about 300,000 distinct CDR3 sequences detected, just over 20% appear once; the ten largest clones hold more than 8.5%. The sequenced sample was PBMCs from blood, obtained 21 months after vaccination. The clonotype was recovered from a man aged 45-69 years who received an inactivated influenza vaccine. The chain couples TRBV12-3 or TRBV12-4 to TRBJ2-2; D is unclear. CDR3 DNA: TGTGCCAGCAGTTTCTGGAACACCGGGGAGCTGTTTTTT. It is translated as CASSFWNTGELFF.